This is a list of T cell receptor beta chains from one sample in a study of monozygotic twins with inflammatory bowel disease. TCRdb derives one entry per CDR3 protein from the 5' RACE reads, leaving out DNA. The data show 95,000 to 110,000 distinct CDR3 sequences, and the top ten clones hold roughly 1.9%. Sequencing input: blood. These receptors were taken from a human donor with ulcerative colitis or Crohn's disease, or a healthy co-twin of an affected twin (not recorded which). CDR3s include the opening cysteine and the closing phenylalanine or tryptophan.

14	TRBV20-1	TRBJ2-1	CSAAGTGGYNEQFF
19	TRBV5-1	TRBJ2-3	CASSLDRADKLASTDTQYF
14	TRBV30	TRBJ1-2	CAWYFQGSNYGYTF
15	TRBV5-1	TRBJ2-2	CASSLFGLASGELFF
16	TRBV5-6	TRBJ2-1	CASSLDAGASYNEQFF
16	TRBV27	TRBJ2-3	CASSLRGPSAPDTQYF
13	TRBV24-1	TRBJ2-1	CATSGQGDNEQFF
15	TRBV7-3	TRBJ1-1	CASSVTGGASTEAFF
16	TRBV4-3	TRBJ2-3	CASSQDIAGGTDTQYF
12	TRBV10-3	TRBJ2-1	CAIRQGRDEQFF
12	TRBV29-1	TRBJ2-2	CSVVQAPGELFF
20	TRBV6-2/TRBV6-3	TRBJ2-7	CASSYPLRGKTSGGTYEQYF
15	TRBV7-8	TRBJ1-1	CASSLAGLMNTEAFF
14	TRBV11-2	TRBJ2-3	CASSLDRGPDTQYF
17	TRBV20-1	TRBJ2-2	CSALGNSAGAATGELFF
17	TRBV6-5	TRBJ2-3	CASSYSTSGDSTDTQYF